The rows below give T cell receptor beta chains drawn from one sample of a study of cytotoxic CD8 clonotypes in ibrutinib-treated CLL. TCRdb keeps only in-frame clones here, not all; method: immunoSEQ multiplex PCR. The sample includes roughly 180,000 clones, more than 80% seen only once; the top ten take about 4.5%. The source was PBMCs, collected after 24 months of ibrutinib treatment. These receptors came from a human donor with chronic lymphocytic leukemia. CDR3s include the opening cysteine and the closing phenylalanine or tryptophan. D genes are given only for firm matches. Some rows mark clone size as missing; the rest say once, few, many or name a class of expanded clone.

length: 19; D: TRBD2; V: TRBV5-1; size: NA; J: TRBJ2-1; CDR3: CASADTGLAGGLVKLEQFF; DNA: TGCGCCAGCGCGGACACGGGACTAGCGGGAGGTTTGGTAAAGTTGGAGCAGTTCTTC
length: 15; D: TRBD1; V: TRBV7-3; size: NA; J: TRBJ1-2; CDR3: CASSLREGAWYGYTF; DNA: TGTGCCAGCAGCTTAAGGGAGGGGGCTTGGTATGGCTACACCTTC
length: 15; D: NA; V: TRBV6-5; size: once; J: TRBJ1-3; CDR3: CASSGQLSSGNTIYF; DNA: TGTGCCAGCAGTGGACAGCTTAGCTCTGGAAACACCATATATTTT
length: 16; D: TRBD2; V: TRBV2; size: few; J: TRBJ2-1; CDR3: CASGGFAGGPRDEQFF; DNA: TGTGCCTCAGGAGGGTTCGCGGGAGGGCCCAGGGATGAGCAGTTCTTC
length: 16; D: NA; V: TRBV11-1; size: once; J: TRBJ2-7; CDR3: CASSIRLAPDAEGQYF; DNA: TGTGCCAGCAGCATTCGGCTAGCCCCTGACGCGGAGGGGCAGTACTTC
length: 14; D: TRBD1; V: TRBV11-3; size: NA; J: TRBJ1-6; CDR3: CASSQGRQGVRLHF; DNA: TGTGCCAGCAGCCAGGGCCGACAGGGAGTAAGGCTCCACTTT
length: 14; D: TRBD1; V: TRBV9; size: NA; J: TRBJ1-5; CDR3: CASSRGQGNQPQHF; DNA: TGTGCCAGCAGCCGAGGACAGGGCAATCAGCCCCAGCATTTT
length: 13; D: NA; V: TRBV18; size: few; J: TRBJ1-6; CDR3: CASSRYNNSPLHF; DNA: TGTGCCAGCTCGCGATACAATAATTCACCCCTCCACTTT
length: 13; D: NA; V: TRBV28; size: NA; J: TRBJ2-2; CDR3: CASSRANLGELFF; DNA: TGTGCCAGCAGTCGGGCCAATCTCGGGGAGCTGTTTTTT
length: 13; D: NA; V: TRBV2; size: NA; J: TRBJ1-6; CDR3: CASSPTAGSPLHF; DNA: TGTGCCAGCAGCCCCACAGCGGGCTCACCCCTCCACTTT
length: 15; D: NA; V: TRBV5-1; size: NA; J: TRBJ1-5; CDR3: CASSLNNNGNQPQHF; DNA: TGCGCCAGCAGCTTGAACAATAACGGAAATCAGCCCCAGCATTTT
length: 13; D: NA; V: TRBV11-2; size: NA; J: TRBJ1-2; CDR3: CASSPRAQRGYTF; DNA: TGTGCCAGCAGCCCCCGGGCACAGCGGGGCTACACCTTC
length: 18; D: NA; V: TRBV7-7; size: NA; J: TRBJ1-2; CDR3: CASSLVPVGGGKPYGYTF; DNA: TGTGCCAGCAGCTTAGTACCGGTAGGCGGAGGTAAGCCCTATGGCTACACCTTC
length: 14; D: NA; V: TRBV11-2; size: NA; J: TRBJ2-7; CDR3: CASSLGSGPYEQYF; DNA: TGTGCCAGCAGCTTAGGGTCGGGACCCTACGAGCAGTACTTC
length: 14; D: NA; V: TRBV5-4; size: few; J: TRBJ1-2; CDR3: CASSSWGAGYGYTF; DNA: TGTGCCAGCAGCTCTTGGGGTGCTGGGTATGGCTACACCTTC
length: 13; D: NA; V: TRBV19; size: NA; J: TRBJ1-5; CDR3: CASSRFEYQPQHF; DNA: TGTGCCAGTAGTCGTTTCGAGTATCAGCCCCAGCATTTT
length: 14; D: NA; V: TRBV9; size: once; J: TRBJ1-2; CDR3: CASSVVGGNYGYTF; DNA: TGTGCCAGCAGCGTAGTTGGAGGGAACTATGGCTACACCTTC
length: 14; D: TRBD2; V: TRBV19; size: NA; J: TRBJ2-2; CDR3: CASTGGRIPGELFF; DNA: TGTGCCAGTACTGGCGGGAGGATCCCCGGGGAGCTGTTTTTT
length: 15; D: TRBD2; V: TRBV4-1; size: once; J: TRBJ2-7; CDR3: CASSPQTSVTYEQYF; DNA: TGCGCCAGCAGCCCACAGACTAGCGTTACCTACGAGCAGTACTTC
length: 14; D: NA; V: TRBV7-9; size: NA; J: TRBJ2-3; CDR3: CASTLGAGADTQYF; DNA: TGTGCCAGCACCCTGGGAGCTGGCGCAGATACGCAGTATTTT
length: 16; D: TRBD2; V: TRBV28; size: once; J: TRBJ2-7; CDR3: CASRYSGTSGSYEQYF; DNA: TGTGCCAGCAGATACTCCGGGACTAGCGGCTCCTACGAGCAGTACTTC
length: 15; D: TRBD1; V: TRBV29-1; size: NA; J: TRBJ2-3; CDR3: CSVEAQQGVTDTQYF; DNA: TGCAGCGTTGAGGCCCAGCAGGGGGTAACAGATACGCAGTATTTT
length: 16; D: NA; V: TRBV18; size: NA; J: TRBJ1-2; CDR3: CASSPRTTGPNYGYTF; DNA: TGTGCCAGCTCACCACGTACGACCGGACCCAACTATGGCTACACCTTC
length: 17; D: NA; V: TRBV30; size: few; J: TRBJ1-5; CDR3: CAWSGDPLTHSNQPQHF; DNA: TGTGCCTGGAGTGGGGATCCCCTCACCCATAGCAATCAGCCCCAGCATTTT
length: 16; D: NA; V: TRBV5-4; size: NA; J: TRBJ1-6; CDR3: CASSPRQRGYNSPLHF; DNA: TGTGCCAGCAGCCCAAGGCAGAGGGGTTATAATTCACCCCTCCACTTT
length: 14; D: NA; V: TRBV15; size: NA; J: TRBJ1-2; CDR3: CATSPGLGRDGYTF; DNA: TGTGCCACCAGCCCGGGACTAGGGAGGGATGGCTACACCTTC
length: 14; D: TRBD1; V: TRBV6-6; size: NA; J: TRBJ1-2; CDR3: CASSSDRAGYGYTF; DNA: TGTGCCAGCAGCTCGGACAGGGCAGGCTATGGCTACACCTTC
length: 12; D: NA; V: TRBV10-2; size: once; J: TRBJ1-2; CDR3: CASSEDRYGYTF; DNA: TGCGCCAGCAGTGAAGACAGATATGGCTACACCTTC
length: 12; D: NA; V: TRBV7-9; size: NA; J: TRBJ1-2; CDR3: CASSQGTWGYTF; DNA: TGTGCCAGCAGCCAGGGAACGTGGGGCTACACCTTC
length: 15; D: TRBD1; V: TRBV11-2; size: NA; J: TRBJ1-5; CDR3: CASSQDRGLDQPQHF; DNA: TGTGCCAGCAGCCAGGACAGGGGGCTGGATCAGCCCCAGCATTTT
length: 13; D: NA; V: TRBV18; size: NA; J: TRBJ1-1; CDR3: CASSPGGNTEAFF; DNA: TGTGCCAGCTCACCGGGGGGGAACACTGAAGCTTTCTTT
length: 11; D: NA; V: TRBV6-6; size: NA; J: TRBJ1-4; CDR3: CASSSNEKLFF; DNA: TGTGCCAGCAGTTCTAATGAAAAACTGTTTTTT
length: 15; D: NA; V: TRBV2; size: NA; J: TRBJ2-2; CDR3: CASSVGTPNTGELFF; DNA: TGTGCCAGCAGTGTTGGGACACCCAACACCGGGGAGCTGTTTTTT
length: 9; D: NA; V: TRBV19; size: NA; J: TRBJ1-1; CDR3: CASGTEAFF; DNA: TGTGCCAGTGGTACTGAAGCTTTCTTT
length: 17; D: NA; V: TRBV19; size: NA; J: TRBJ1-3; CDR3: CASSIGPSRSSGNTIYF; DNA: TGTGCCAGTAGTATAGGACCCTCCAGAAGCTCTGGAAACACCATATATTTT
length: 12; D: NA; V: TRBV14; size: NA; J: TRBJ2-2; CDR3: CASRHYTGELFF; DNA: TGTGCCAGCAGACATTACACCGGGGAGCTGTTTTTT
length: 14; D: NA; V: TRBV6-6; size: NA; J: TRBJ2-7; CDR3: CASTLGGVGHEQYF; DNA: TGTGCCAGCACGCTAGGGGGAGTTGGCCACGAGCAGTACTTC
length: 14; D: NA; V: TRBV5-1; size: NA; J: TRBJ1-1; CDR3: CASSLGQGGAEAFF; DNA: TGCGCCAGCAGCTTGGGGCAGGGTGGCGCTGAAGCTTTCTTT
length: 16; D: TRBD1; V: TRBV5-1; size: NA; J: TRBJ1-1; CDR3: CASSSRQGEVGTEAFF; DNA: TGCGCCAGCAGCTCGAGACAGGGAGAGGTGGGCACTGAAGCTTTCTTT
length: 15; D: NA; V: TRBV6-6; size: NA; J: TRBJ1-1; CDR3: CASSTPTVKNTEAFF; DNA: TGTGCCAGCAGTACCCCGACAGTCAAAAACACTGAAGCTTTCTTT